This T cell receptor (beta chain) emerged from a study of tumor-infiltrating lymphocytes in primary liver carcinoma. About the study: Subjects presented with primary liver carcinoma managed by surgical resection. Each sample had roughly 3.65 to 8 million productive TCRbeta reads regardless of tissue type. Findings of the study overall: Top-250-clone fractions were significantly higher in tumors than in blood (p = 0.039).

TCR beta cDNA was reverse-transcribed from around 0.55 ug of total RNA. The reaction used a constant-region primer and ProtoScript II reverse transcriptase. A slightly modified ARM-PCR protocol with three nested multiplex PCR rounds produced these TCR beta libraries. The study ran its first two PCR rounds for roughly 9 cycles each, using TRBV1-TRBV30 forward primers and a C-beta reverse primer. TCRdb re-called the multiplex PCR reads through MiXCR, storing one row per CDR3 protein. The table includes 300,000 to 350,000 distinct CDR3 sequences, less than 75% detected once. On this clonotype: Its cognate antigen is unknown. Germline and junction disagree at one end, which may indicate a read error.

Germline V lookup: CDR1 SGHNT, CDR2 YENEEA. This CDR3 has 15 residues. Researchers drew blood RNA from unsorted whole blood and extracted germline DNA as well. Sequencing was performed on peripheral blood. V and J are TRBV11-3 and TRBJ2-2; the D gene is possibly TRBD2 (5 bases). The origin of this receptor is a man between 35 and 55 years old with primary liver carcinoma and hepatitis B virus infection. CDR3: CASSFGGSGTEELFF. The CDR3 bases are TGTGCCAGCAGCTTTGGTGGGAGTGGCACCGAGGAGCTGTTTTTT.